This entry is about one T cell receptor beta chain. The specificity of this receptor is unknown. Within one base of it there is no much larger clone, and no base qualities were kept. The CDR3 holds 12 amino acids from the cysteine to the phenylalanine. Only the CDR3 portion is preserved as DNA: 36 bases, with reading frame beginning at the first base. Sequences PRHDT (CDR1) and FYEKMQ (CDR2) are obtained from the germline V gene (reference sequence). Trimming takes 5 bases from V and 4 bases from J, and the germline ends sit 8 bases apart. TCRbeta CDR3 regions were amplified from genomic DNA using the immunoSEQ Assay, a bias-controlled multiplex PCR. The original methods were these. The number of nucleated cells in each sample was estimated by amplification of reference gene primers within the assay. To quantify the absolute abundance of each unique TCRbeta CDR3 rearrangement, sequence reads were collapsed and filtered. Productive Simpson clonality was computed per sample as the square root of Simpson's diversity index over productive rearrangements. TCRdb retrieved this table from immuneACCESS and kept in-frame rearrangements only. Not all clones are present; in checked studies, unresolved V genes account for under half, and no reason is known for the remainder. V, J and clone size reflect that table, while D and trimming were determined from the DNA. The sample data list 160,000 or so clones, and 70% to 90% of these were observed just once. Around 5.4% of the sample belongs to the ten largest clones.

This record comes from a study of blood T cell repertoires in COVID-19 (dated by TCRdb to 2019 to 2021). In the study overall: Collaborator samples came from the United States, Italy and Spain and covered acute and convalescent phases of COVID-19. The repertoires were made available in a free public database intended to serve as a resource for research on the immune response to SARS-CoV-2. Subjects who had been exposed to COVID-19, were actively infected with it, or had recovered from it provided the deeply sampled blood TCRbeta repertoires that made up the dataset. Where HLA class I and class II types were available, the types were taken from metadata supplied by the sample provider, not from assay-based typing. The prospective study material was composed of cDNA or gDNA derived from T cells, B-cell-depleted T cells, or PBMCs. The sample metadata nearly always contained a de-identified subject ID, COVID-19 status, age in years and sex. Samples came from the ongoing ImmuneRACE study (first 160 participants) plus 1,254 subjects from 6 global collaborators.

The study at large found these results: How much clinical and demographic metadata was included differed by source and by participant, and the metadata was provided uncurated.

One collaborating source in Seattle enrolled patients during active infection and followed them longitudinally through the course of disease. Each collaborating institution followed its own protocols to collect whole blood in K2EDTA tubes. Collaborator samples were shipped for TCRbeta analysis as frozen whole blood, isolated PBMCs, or DNA extracted from either sample type. The clonotype comes from a woman aged 45 to 65 with COVID-19, enrolled during active disease. Sequenced sample: peripheral blood. In this chain, TRBV13 is recombined with TRBJ2-5; perhaps TRBD1 is the D gene, with 6 bases matching. The DNA sequence follows: TGTGCCAGCAGCATCAGGGGAGAGACCCAGTACTTC. This codes for CASSIRGETQYF.